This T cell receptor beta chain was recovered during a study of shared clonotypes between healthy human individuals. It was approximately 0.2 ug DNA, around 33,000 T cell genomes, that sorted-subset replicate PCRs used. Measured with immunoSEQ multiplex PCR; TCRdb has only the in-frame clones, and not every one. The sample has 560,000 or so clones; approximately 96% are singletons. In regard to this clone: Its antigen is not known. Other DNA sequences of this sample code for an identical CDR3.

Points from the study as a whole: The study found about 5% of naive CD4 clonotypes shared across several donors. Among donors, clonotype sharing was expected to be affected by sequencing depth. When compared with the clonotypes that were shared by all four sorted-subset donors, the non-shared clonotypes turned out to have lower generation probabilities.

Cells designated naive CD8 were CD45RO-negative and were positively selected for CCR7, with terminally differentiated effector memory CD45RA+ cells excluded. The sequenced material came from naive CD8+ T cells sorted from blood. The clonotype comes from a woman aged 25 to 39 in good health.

DNA of the CDR3: TGTGCCAGCAGCTTGGGCGGGAATTCGTACGAGCAGTACTTC. Protein product: CASSLGGNSYEQYF. This chain links TRBV11-2 with TRBJ2-7; D might be TRBD2 (6 bases). Trimming left V 3 bases short and J 4 bases short, with 13 bases between. Germline V gene sequence: CDR1 SGHAT, CDR2 FQNNGV. The CDR3 sequence is 14 residues long.